This T cell receptor (beta chain) originates from a study of T cell repertoires in cytomegalovirus infection. Study-wide context: Signatures in public TCR beta sequences pointed to both CMV infection and matching HLA type.

Whole-study results and caveats: Cumulative frequency of public TCR beta families picked out carriers of CMV plus the relevant HLA.

TCRdb analysed the reads with MiXCR anew, one entry per CDR3 protein. The repertoire holds about 180,000 distinct CDR3 sequences, with under 15% as singletons. V lost 2 bases, J lost 3 bases, and 11 bases lay in between. The CDR3 spans 14 residues. CDR1 and CDR2 from the germline V gene are LGHNT and FRNRAP. This clonotype appeared many times. Its antigen remains unidentified. Sequenced sample: PBMCs. The TCR was taken from a human donor in good health (CMV status not recorded). Some clones in this sample may be carry-over from other donors' samples. This chain uses TRBV12-5 with TRBJ2-7; tentative D call: TRBD1 (6 bases). CDR3 residues: CASGLQGQVYEQYF. CDR3 DNA: TGTGCTAGTGGTTTGCAGGGACAAGTCTACGAGCAGTACTTC.